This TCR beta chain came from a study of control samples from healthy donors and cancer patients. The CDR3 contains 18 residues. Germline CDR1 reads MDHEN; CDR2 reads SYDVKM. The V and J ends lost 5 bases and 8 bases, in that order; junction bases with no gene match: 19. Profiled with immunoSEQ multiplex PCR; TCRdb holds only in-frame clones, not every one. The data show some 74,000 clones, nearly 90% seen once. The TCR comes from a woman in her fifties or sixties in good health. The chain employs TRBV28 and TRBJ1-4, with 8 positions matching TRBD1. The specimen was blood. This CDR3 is CASSTPPRGHKLGEKLFF. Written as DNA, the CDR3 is TGTGCCAGCAGTACCCCCCCCAGGGGGCACAAGCTAGGCGAAAAACTGTTTTTT. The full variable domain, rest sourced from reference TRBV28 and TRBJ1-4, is DVKVTQSSRYLVKRTGEKVFLECVQDMDHENMFWYRQDPGLGLRLIYFSYDVKMKEKGDIPEGYSVSREKKERFSLILESASTNQTSMYLCASSTPPRGHKLGEKLFFGSGTQLSVL.